Listed below are T cell receptor beta chains from one sample, sequenced in a study of cytomegalovirus exposure and HLA in healthy donors. Using immunoSEQ multiplex PCR, the repertoire was profiled, and TCRdb retains in-frame clones only, with some absent. This table holds 190,000 or so clones, around four fifths found once. The sample taken for sequencing was PBMCs. The source of these receptors is a man aged 45 to 65 in good health and CMV-seronegative. CDR3s leave out the opening cysteine and the closing phenylalanine or tryptophan. Where a row states a size, it is once, few, many or the class of an expanded clone; other rows omit it.

TRBJ2-1 | . | TRBV28 | ASSLFVLPYNEQF
TRBJ1-6 | . | TRBV2 | ASRQSTGVDSPLH
TRBJ2-7 | . | TRBV28 | ASSFDSSYEQY
TRBJ2-1 | . | TRBV5-1 | ASSWGWEGSYNEQF
TRBJ2-5 | . | TRBV5-1 | ASSVQTSGRGETQY
TRBJ2-1 | . | TRBV7-2 | ASSLVLAANEQF
TRBJ2-7 | . | TRBV5-1 | ASSLAHGEIPYEQY
TRBJ2-7 | . | TRBV5-4 | ASSSKTGNSYEQY
TRBJ2-1 | . | TRBV5-8 | ASSLISPSNEQF
TRBJ1-4 | . | TRBV6-4 | ASSATGGSNEKLF
TRBJ2-1 | . | TRBV15 | ATSRVGTTRSGRSNEQF
TRBJ2-1 | . | TRBV7-8 | ASSLTQGSGRLYNEQF
TRBJ1-1 | few | TRBV7-9 | ASSLEFGGEAF
TRBJ1-2 | . | TRBV7-2 | ASSLEQGAGYGYT
TRBJ2-1 | . | TRBV7-2 | ASSRLSGVSYNEQF
TRBJ1-2 | . | TRBV7-9 | ASSLGVGGTGGAYGYT
TRBJ1-3 | . | TRBV7-2 | ASSLGGNTIY
TRBJ1-1 | . | TRBV4-2 | ASSQENYRGLAEAF
TRBJ2-2 | . | TRBV30 | AWTPRGVGGELF
TRBJ1-1 | few | TRBV19 | ASSRRSAEAF
TRBJ2-2 | . | TRBV1 | TSSQDGELAGGFDTGELF
TRBJ2-5 | . | TRBV6-1 | ASRKEALRETQY
TRBJ1-5 | . | TRBV12-5 | ASSEGGQPQH
TRBJ2-5 | . | TRBV5-1 | ASKPGGGIQETQY
TRBJ2-3 | . | TRBV6-5 | ASSRDIQGENTQY
TRBJ2-1 | . | TRBV4-3 | ASSQALSGNEQF
TRBJ1-4 | few | TRBV28 | ASSLNPGTNEKLF
TRBJ1-1 | . | TRBV7-2 | ASSLGGQGLLT